This paragraph covers one TCR beta chain sequence. Its target is unknown. The data belong to a study of T cells expressing NK-cell markers. For the study at large: In the group of eight sequenced donors, seven were HCMV-seropositive and one was seronegative.

The CDR3 runs to 15 residues. Germline CDR1 SGHRS, CDR2 YFSETQ. Whole-study findings and limits: About 1.0-8% of CD8+ T cells in over 5 donors belonged to dominant NKG2C+ clonotypes.

Each CDR3 protein gets one entry in TCRdb, which reprocessed the 5' RACE reads and gives no DNA. This table holds roughly 300,000 distinct CDR3 sequences. The sample taken for sequencing was blood T cells: a sorted CD56 or NKG2C T cell subset, CD4+ or CD8+ T cells, or bulk PBMC T cells (not recorded which). The chain uses TRBV5-1 and TRBJ2-1; TCRdb picks TRBD2, but there is no DNA to check that call. This clonotype was obtained from a woman aged 18 to 75 in good health. The CDR3 reads CASSPGSHLVDEQFF.